These 21 T cell receptor beta chains were sequenced from one sample in a study of T cells expressing NK-cell markers. For each CDR3 protein, TCRdb gives one entry from its re-call of the 5' RACE reads, without DNA. Its listing shows about 540,000 distinct CDR3 sequences. The material sequenced was blood T cells: a sorted CD56 or NKG2C T cell subset, CD4+ or CD8+ T cells, or bulk PBMC T cells (not recorded which). Receptors originate from a man in his late teens or twenties in good health.

The V and J genes are TRBV5-8 and TRBJ2-1. Germline V CDR1 and CDR2: SGHTS, YDEGEE. This CDR3 contains 11 residues. The chain's CDR3 is CASSLDTEQFF. The variable domain in full, completed from reference TRBV5-8 and TRBJ2-1, reads EAGVTQSPTHLIKTRGQQATLRCSPISGHTSVYWYQQALGLGLQFLLWYDEGEERNRGNFPPRFSGRQFPNYSSELNVNALELEDSALYLCASSLDTEQFFGPGTRLTVL.

The V and J genes are TRBV5-6 and TRBJ2-7; TCRdb names TRBD1, which stays unverified in the absence of DNA. The CDR3 consists of 15 residues. Germline CDR1 SGHDT, CDR2 YYEEEE. The CDR3 loop is CASRPGQGLPYEQYF.

The chain recombines TRBV30 with TRBJ2-2; lacking DNA, the TRBD2 call made by TCRdb goes unchecked. The germline CDR1 and CDR2 sequences are GTSNPN and SVGIG (reference sequence). The CDR3 has 14 residues. The CDR3 protein is CAWSVLGGHGELFF.

This chain links TRBV5-1 with TRBJ2-5; TCRdb selects TRBD2, and the lack of DNA leaves this call unchecked. The CDR3 is 15 amino acids. Germline CDR1 is SGHRS and CDR2 is YFSETQ. The CDR3 is CASSRSGRVQETQYF.

The J gene is TRBJ2-7, the V gene TRBV28; the D call from TCRdb, TRBD1, cannot be confirmed without DNA. This CDR3 has 16 residues. CDR1 is MDHEN and CDR2 is SYDVKM in the germline V gene. The chain's CDR3 is CASSLSLRGGTYEQYF. Full variable domain (remainder filled in from reference TRBV28 and TRBJ2-7): DVKVTQSSRYLVKRTGEKVFLECVQDMDHENMFWYRQDPGLGLRLIYFSYDVKMKEKGDIPEGYSVSREKKERFSLILESASTNQTSMYLCASSLSLRGGTYEQYFGPGTRLTVT.

The chain employs TRBV6-1 and TRBJ2-1; with no DNA, the TCRdb D assignment of TRBD1 cannot be verified. This CDR3 has 13 amino acids. Germline values: CDR1 MNHNS, CDR2 SASEGT. CDR3: CAAGARPYNEQFF.

The chain joins TRBV24-1 to TRBJ2-3; the D call of TRBD2 rests on TCRdb alone, since no DNA is present to check it. Germline V CDR1 and CDR2: KGHDR, SFDVKD. There are 17 residues in the CDR3. CDR3: CATSDRSGTTSTDTQYF.

The chain has TRBV12-5 and TRBJ2-2; TCRdb returns TRBD1, unconfirmable since there is no DNA. CDR1 and CDR2 from the germline V gene are LGHNT and FRNRAP. The CDR3 has 16 amino acids. CDR3 protein: CASGLGPDRAPGELFF.

The CDR3 sequence: CSAGAGSYTEAFF. The genes are TRBV29-1 and TRBJ1-1; the D call from TCRdb, TRBD1, cannot be confirmed without DNA. Germline V gene lookup returns CDR1 SQVTM and CDR2 ANQGSEA. The CDR3 loop spans 13 amino acids.

The chain is built from TRBV29-1 and TRBJ2-2; TCRdb's D gene call, TRBD2, goes unchecked for lack of DNA. The CDR3 length is 14 residues. Germline CDR1 and CDR2: SQVTM and ANQGSEA. The CDR3 sequence is CSAGTSGIAGELFF.

The chain uses TRBV3-1 and TRBJ2-5. The CDR3 has 13 residues. Germline lookup yields CDR1 LGHDT and CDR2 YNNKEL (reference sequence). CDR3 in amino acids: CASSQWAEETQYF.

This chain links TRBV20-1 with TRBJ2-2; as DNA is missing, the TRBD2 call by TCRdb cannot be tested. CDR1 and CDR2 from the germline V gene are DFQATT and SNEGSKA (reference sequence). This CDR3 has 15 amino acids. Here the CDR3 reads CSAPNSGGKGGELFF.

The chain carries TRBV7-9 and TRBJ2-1; the D call from TCRdb, TRBD1, cannot be confirmed without DNA. The CDR3 has 15 amino acids. Per the germline V gene, CDR1 is SEHNR and CDR2 is FQNEAQ (reference sequence). The CDR3 protein is CASTPPGDSYNEQFF.

The chain joins TRBV6-1 to TRBJ1-1. Germline CDR1 and CDR2: MNHNS and SASEGT. This CDR3 is 13 amino acids long. The CDR3 is CASSSLTNTEAFF.

V usage is TRBV12-3 or TRBV12-4 and J usage is TRBJ1-2; as DNA is missing, the TRBD1 call by TCRdb cannot be tested. The CDR3 has 13 amino acids. CDR3 residues: CASSFGALYGYTF.

The J gene is TRBJ2-1, the V gene TRBV7-8. Germline CDR1 is SGHVS and CDR2 is FQNEAQ. The CDR3 is 15 amino acids. CDR3 loop: CASSEVAGSYNEQFF.

The chain's CDR3 is CATSTSGNRDGELFF. The chain has TRBV6-4 and TRBJ2-2; without DNA, the TCRdb call of TRBD2 cannot be checked. The CDR3 spans 15 residues. Germline CDR1 and CDR2: MRHNA and SNTAGT.

The chain couples TRBV4-2 to TRBJ2-2; the D call of TRBD1 rests on TCRdb alone, since no DNA is present to check it. The germline V gene encodes CDR1 LGHNA and CDR2 YNFKEQ. The CDR3 runs to 17 residues. The CDR3 sequence: CASSQNAGTGTTGELFF.

The CDR3 is CASSSTFGNNEQFF. The V gene is TRBV5-1, the J gene TRBJ2-1. Germline V gene sequence: CDR1 SGHRS, CDR2 YFSETQ. This CDR3 spans 14 amino acids. Together with reference TRBV5-1 and TRBJ2-1, the CDR3 gives the full variable domain: KAGVTQTPRYLIKTRGQQVTLSCSPISGHRSVSWYQQTPGQGLQFLFEYFSETQRNKGNFPGRFSGRQFSNSRSEMNVSTLELGDSALYLCASSSTFGNNEQFFGPGTRLTVL.

The chain employs TRBV24-1 and TRBJ2-3; TCRdb reports TRBD2, a call that lacks DNA to check it against. This CDR3 comprises 19 residues. Germline loops: CDR1 KGHDR, CDR2 SFDVKD. The CDR3: CATSDRNAGLAGPTDTQYF.

The V call is TRBV7-6, the J call TRBJ2-5; TCRdb proposes TRBD1, but this gene call is untestable without DNA. The CDR3 is 18 amino acids. Germline values: CDR1 SGHVS, CDR2 FNYEAQ. The chain's CDR3 is CASSLAAEKGQGIQTQYF.